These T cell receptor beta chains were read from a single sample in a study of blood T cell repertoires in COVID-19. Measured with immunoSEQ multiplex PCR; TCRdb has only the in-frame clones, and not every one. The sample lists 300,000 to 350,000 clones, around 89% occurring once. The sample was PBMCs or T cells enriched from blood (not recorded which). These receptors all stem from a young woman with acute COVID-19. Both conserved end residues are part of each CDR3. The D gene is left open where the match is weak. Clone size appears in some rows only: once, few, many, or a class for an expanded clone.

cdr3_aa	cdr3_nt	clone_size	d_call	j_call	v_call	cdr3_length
CASSQSGPEQYF	TGTGCCAGCAGTCAGTCAGGGCCCGAGCAGTACTTC	.	.	TRBJ2-7	TRBV3-1/TRBV3-2	12
CASSPPGTSARGEQYF	TGTGCCAGCAGCCCCCCCGGGACTAGCGCCCGGGGAGAGCAGTACTTC	.	TRBD2	TRBJ2-7	TRBV9	16
CASSSFRDRAYGYTF	TGTGCCAGCAGTTCTTTCCGGGACAGGGCCTATGGCTACACCTTC	.	TRBD1	TRBJ1-2	TRBV28	15
CASSYEGALDYGYTF	TGTGCCAGCAGTTACGAGGGGGCTTTGGACTATGGCTACACCTTC	.	TRBD1	TRBJ1-2	TRBV6-5	15
CASSPKDRVTGELFF	TGTGCCAGCTCACCGAAGGACAGGGTAACCGGGGAGCTGTTTTTT	.	TRBD1	TRBJ2-2	TRBV18	15
CATSGTGGFGKLFF	TGTGCCACTTCGGGGACAGGGGGGTTTGGAAAACTGTTTTTT	.	TRBD1	TRBJ1-4	TRBV28	14
CSVESAGGWTDTQYF	TGCAGCGTTGAATCAGCTGGAGGATGGACAGATACGCAGTATTTT	.	.	TRBJ2-3	TRBV29-1	15
CSVRSFLDTEAFF	TGCAGCGTTCGGTCCTTCTTGGACACTGAAGCTTTCTTT	.	.	TRBJ1-1	TRBV29-1	13
CAWSVSQNSPLHF	TGTGCCTGGAGTGTATCCCAAAATTCACCCCTCCACTTT	.	.	TRBJ1-6	TRBV30	13
CASSSRLSGAYNEQFF	TGTGCCAGCAGTTCGAGGCTTAGCGGGGCCTACAATGAGCAGTTCTTC	.	TRBD2	TRBJ2-1	TRBV28	16
CASSVDAYLTDTQYF	TGTGCCAGCAGCGTAGACGCCTACCTCACAGATACGCAGTATTTT	few	.	TRBJ2-3	TRBV9	15
CASSLDGFQETQYF	TGTGCCAGCAGCTTGGACGGTTTTCAAGAGACCCAGTACTTC	.	.	TRBJ2-5	TRBV5-4	14
CASSLDPGSSYNEQFF	TGTGCCAGCAGCTTAGATCCAGGAAGCTCCTACAATGAGCAGTTCTTC	.	.	TRBJ2-1	TRBV11-3	16
CASSGQVRDTQYF	TGTGCCAGCAGTGGGCAGGTCCGAGATACGCAGTATTTT	.	.	TRBJ2-3	TRBV7-9	13
CASSGSGWLNQPQHF	TGTGCCAGCAGTGGATCCGGGTGGCTCAATCAGCCCCAGCATTTT	.	.	TRBJ1-5	TRBV28	15
CASSLIPGPYGYTF	TGTGCCAGCAGCTTGATTCCTGGCCCTTATGGCTACACCTTC	.	.	TRBJ1-2	TRBV14	14
CASSGTVRADTQYF	TGCGCCAGCAGCGGGACAGTCAGGGCAGATACGCAGTATTTT	.	TRBD1	TRBJ2-3	TRBV5-1	14
CASSTPGDRQPQHF	TGTGCCAGCAGTACACCAGGGGACCGTCAGCCCCAGCATTTT	.	.	TRBJ1-5	TRBV28	14
CASSPGTGINEQFF	TGTGCCAGCAGTCCCGGGACAGGGATTAATGAGCAGTTCTTC	.	TRBD1	TRBJ2-1	TRBV6-5	14
CATSDFVAGRTDTQYF	TGTGCCACCAGTGATTTCGTCGCGGGCAGGACAGATACGCAGTATTTT	.	.	TRBJ2-3	TRBV24-1	16
CSVTLETEAFF	TGCAGCGTTACTTTAGAGACTGAAGCTTTCTTT	.	.	TRBJ1-1	TRBV29-1	11
CSVEFWGDNYGYTF	TGCAGCGTTGAATTCTGGGGGGATAACTATGGCTACACCTTC	.	.	TRBJ1-2	TRBV29-1	14
CASSLSGGRYTDTQYF	TGTGCCAGCAGCTTATCGGGCGGGCGATACACAGATACGCAGTATTTT	.	.	TRBJ2-3	TRBV7-2	16
CASSLDQGGSGRNHEQYF	TGTGCCAGCAGCTTAGATCAGGGTGGTAGCGGGAGAAACCACGAGCAGTACTTC	.	TRBD2	TRBJ2-7	TRBV11-3	18
CASSLGAGVEQYF	TGTGCCAGCAGTTTGGGGGCGGGAGTTGAGCAGTACTTC	.	.	TRBJ2-7	TRBV27	13